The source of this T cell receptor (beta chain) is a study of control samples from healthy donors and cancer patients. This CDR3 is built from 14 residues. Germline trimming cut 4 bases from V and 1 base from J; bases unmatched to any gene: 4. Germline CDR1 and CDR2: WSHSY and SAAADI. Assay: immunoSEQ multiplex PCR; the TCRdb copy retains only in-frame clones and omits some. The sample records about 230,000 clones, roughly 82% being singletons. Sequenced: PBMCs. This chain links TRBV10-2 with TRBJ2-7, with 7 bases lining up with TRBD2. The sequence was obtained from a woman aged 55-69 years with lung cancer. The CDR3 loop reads CASSVSSGSYEQYF. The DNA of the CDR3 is TGCGCCAGCAGTGTTTCTAGCGGTTCCTACGAGCAGTACTTC.